These 31 T cell receptor beta chains were sequenced from one sample in a study of blood T cell repertoires in COVID-19. Sequenced by immunoSEQ multiplex PCR; TCRdb stores in-frame clones only, minus some. The sample records roughly 110,000 clones, under 95% being singletons. The sequencing input was peripheral blood. Source of these receptors: a woman under 40 with acute or convalescent COVID-19.

The V call is TRBV28, the J call TRBJ2-7; 9 positions match TRBD1. This CDR3 contains 16 residues. From germline, CDR1 is MDHEN and CDR2 SYDVKM. Unmatched junction bases numbered 8, after V lost 3 bases and J lost 2 bases. CDR3 amino acids: CASSFPTDRGPYEQYF. In DNA form, the CDR3 reads TGTGCCAGCAGTTTTCCCACGGACAGGGGACCCTACGAGCAGTACTTC.

The chain carries TRBV2 and TRBJ2-4; the match to TRBD2 covers 9 bases. Germline V gene lookup returns CDR1 SNHLY and CDR2 FYNNEI. The CDR3 runs to 14 residues. The ends lost 6 bases at V and 6 bases at J; junction bases unmatched: 6. As DNA, the CDR3 is TGTGCCAGCAGGATTAGCGGGGGCCTAAACATTCAGTACTTC. Its translation: CASRISGGLNIQYF.

Comments on this clone: Different DNA sequences within this sample yield the same CDR3. The chain joins TRBV7-2 to TRBJ1-2; TRBD1 might be the D (5 bases). Trimming shortened V by 5 bases and J by 1 base, and 8 bases separated the two germline ends. The CDR3 is 13 amino acids. CDR1 and CDR2 (germline): SGHTA, FQGNSA. CDR3 sequence reads: CASSLDSNYGYTF. The CDR3 nucleotides read TGTGCCAGCAGCCTAGACAGTAACTATGGCTACACCTTC. Full variable domain (outside the CDR3, taken from reference TRBV7-2 and TRBJ1-2): GAGVSQSPSNKVTEKGKDVELRCDPISGHTALYWYRQSLGQGLEFLIYFQGNSAPDKSGLPSDRFSAERTGGSVSTLTIQRTQQEDSAVYLCASSLDSNYGYTFGSGTRLTVV.

The chain links TRBV28 to TRBJ1-4; D possibly corresponds to TRBD1 (5 bases). With 5 bases removed from V and 8 bases from J, the gap between germline ends came to 15 bases. The germline gives CDR1 MDHEN, CDR2 SYDVKM. The length of the CDR3 is 14 residues. CDR3 amino acids: CASSPQGRREKLFF. CDR3 in DNA: TGTGCCAGCAGTCCTCAGGGTAGAAGGGAAAAACTGTTTTTT.

This sequence joins TRBV24-1 and TRBJ1-4, with TRBD1 matching 10 bases. CDR3 length: 14 amino acids. The V and J ends lost 5 bases and 9 bases, in that order; junction bases with no gene match: 5. In germline, CDR1 is KGHDR, CDR2 SFDVKD. Here the CDR3 reads CATSAGQGTKKLFF. The CDR3 coding sequence is TGTGCCACCAGTGCGGGACAGGGGACGAAAAAACTGTTTTTT.

The rearrangement joins TRBV7-8 to TRBJ2-7; 7 positions match TRBD2. Germline-derived CDR1 and CDR2 are SGHVS and FQNEAQ. The J segment lost 0 bases and the V segment lost 6 bases, leaving 14 bases of the junction unmatched. The CDR3 runs to 17 residues. Here the CDR3 reads CASRASGQSIPSYEQYF. In DNA, the CDR3 is TGTGCCAGCAGGGCTAGCGGCCAATCTATCCCCTCCTACGAGCAGTACTTC.

The CDR3 spells CASTFIDTQYF. CDR3 nucleotide sequence: TGTGCCAGCACTTTTATAGATACGCAGTATTTT. The rearrangement joins TRBV2 to TRBJ2-3; D is unclear. This CDR3 is built from 11 residues. Per germline, CDR1 SNHLY and CDR2 FYNNEI. The V gene lost 7 bases and the J gene lost 5 bases, with 7 bases spanning the gap.

V and J are TRBV5-4 and TRBJ2-7; 8 bases map to TRBD2. Trimming at V came to 3 bases and at J to 3 bases, leaving 5 bases not matched to a gene. The CDR3 totals 14 residues. CDR1 SGHNT and CDR2 YYREEE come from the germline V gene (reference sequence). Written as DNA, the CDR3 is TGTGCCAGCAGCTCTACTAGCGGCTACTACGAGCAGTACTTC. Protein product: CASSSTSGYYEQYF.

The rearrangement joins TRBV25-1 to TRBJ1-3; a possible D gene is TRBD1 (6 bases). CDR3 length: 13 residues. The germline gives CDR1 MGHDK, CDR2 SYGVNS. V was trimmed by 8 bases and J by 4 bases, leaving 12 bases between them. CDR3 in DNA: TGTGCCAGCCGACAGGCCATAGGAAACACCATATATTTT. Translation gives CASRQAIGNTIYF. The full variable domain, its missing parts supplied by reference TRBV25-1 and TRBJ1-3, is EADIYQTPRYLVIGTGKKITLECSQTMGHDKMYWYQQDPGMELHLIHYSYGVNSTEKGDLSSESTVSRIRTEHFPLTLESARPSHTSQYLCASRQAIGNTIYFGEGSWLTVV.

The chain combines TRBV12-3 or TRBV12-4 with TRBJ1-3, with a tentative D call TRBD1 (5 bases). The CDR3 covers 11 residues. With 5 bases removed from V and 14 bases from J, the gap between germline ends came to 13 bases. CDR3 DNA sequence: TGTGCCAGCAGTCTCAGGGACTCGGTATATTTT. Translated, it gives CASSLRDSVYF.

The J gene is TRBJ2-1, the V gene TRBV5-4, with 10 bases lining up with TRBD2. After removal of 2 bases from V and 0 bases from J, the junction contained 5 bases not matched to a gene. There are 17 residues in the CDR3. The germline CDR1 and CDR2 sequences are SGHNT and YYREEE (reference sequence). CDR3 nucleotide sequence: TGTGCCAGCAGCTTCAGCCCTAGCGGGGGCTCCTACAATGAGCAGTTCTTC. Amino acids: CASSFSPSGGSYNEQFF.

The chain couples TRBV5-4 to TRBJ1-2; 9 bases agree with TRBD1. Per germline, CDR1 SGHNT and CDR2 YYREEE (reference sequence). This CDR3 is built from 17 residues. V lost 7 bases to trimming and J lost 4 bases; unmatched junction nucleotides: 17. The CDR3 coding sequence is TGTGCCAGCGGGGGTCCCGGGACAGGGAAATATAGCTATGGCTACACCTTC. This translates into CASGGPGTGKYSYGYTF.

The V and J genes are TRBV6-5 and TRBJ1-4; D perhaps matches TRBD1 (6 bases). This CDR3 is built from 13 residues. V was clipped by 6 bases and J by 14 bases, with 19 bases between them. The V gene's germline CDR1 is MNHEY and CDR2 SVGAGI. CDR3 region: CASSGGALNGLFF. In nucleotides, the CDR3 is TGTGCCAGCAGCGGGGGGGCCCTGAATGGCCTGTTTTTT.

The V gene is TRBV19, the J gene TRBJ1-2; possible D gene TRBD1, 5 bases. V shed 8 bases and J shed 4 bases, with 14 bases lying between them. The CDR3 has 13 amino acids. Germline V gene sequence: CDR1 LNHDA, CDR2 SQIVND (reference sequence). The CDR3 sequence: CASGLQEFYGYTF. Written as DNA, the CDR3 is TGTGCCAGTGGACTACAGGAATTCTATGGCTACACCTTC.

This clone has only one observation. The chain carries TRBV11-3 and TRBJ2-3; TRBD2 agrees at 10 bases. J lost 2 bases, V lost 5 bases, and 7 bases had no gene match. This CDR3 region has 16 residues. In germline, CDR1 is SGHNT, CDR2 YENEEA. The CDR3 bases are TGTGCCAGCAGCGACCGAGCGGGGGGGGTCACAGATACGCAGTATTTT. Its protein product is CASSDRAGGVTDTQYF.

As concerns this clone: The sample carries other DNA sequences with the same CDR3. V is TRBV5-1 and J is TRBJ2-5; weak D call: TRBD1 (5 bases). Germline loops: CDR1 SGHRS, CDR2 YFSETQ. V was pared by 0 bases and J by 5 bases, with 8 bases between. This CDR3 is built from 13 residues. This CDR3 is CASSLGGRETQYF. The DNA of the CDR3 is TGCGCCAGCAGCTTGGGGGGCCGGGAGACCCAGTACTTC.

The V and J genes are TRBV27 and TRBJ2-7; weak D call: TRBD2 (5 bases). The ends were cut back, 6 bases at V and 2 bases at J, with 17 bases in the middle. The CDR3 sequence is 15 residues long. Germline V lookup: CDR1 MNHEY, CDR2 SMNVEV (reference sequence). CDR3 nucleotides: TGTGCCAGCAGCCCCGGGCTAGCCGAAACCTACGAGCAGTACTTC. Translation: CASSPGLAETYEQYF.

J is TRBJ2-3 and V is TRBV4-2; 8 positions match TRBD2. With V trimmed by 7 bases and J by 0 bases, 9 bases remained unmatched. The CDR3 is 16 amino acids. Germline V gene lookup returns CDR1 LGHNA and CDR2 YNFKEQ. Here the CDR3 reads CASTPGGSPSTDTQYF. For the CDR3, the DNA is TGTGCCAGCACCCCGGGGGGGTCGCCTAGCACAGATACGCAGTATTTT.

J is TRBJ1-5 and V is TRBV6-1; 7 bases are a match to TRBD1. There are 14 residues in the CDR3. The germline V gene encodes CDR1 MNHNS and CDR2 SASEGT. The V segment lost 3 bases and the J segment 7 bases; nucleotides outside the gene matches: 6. DNA for the CDR3: TGTGCCAGCAGTGAGCGGGGGGACAGCCAGCCCCAGCATTTT. The encoded protein is CASSERGDSQPQHF.

This chain uses TRBV25-1 with TRBJ1-2; 7 bases are a match to TRBD1. The CDR3 length is 14 residues. V was pared by 3 bases and J by 2 bases, with 3 bases of the junction left unmatched. CDR1 and CDR2 (germline): MGHDK, SYGVNS. The CDR3 DNA sequence: TGTGCCAGCAGTGAGGCAGGGGGAAACTATGGCTACACCTTC. Encoded protein: CASSEAGGNYGYTF.

This clone was recorded once. The V gene is TRBV19, the J gene TRBJ2-7; D call uncertain. CDR3 size: 13 residues. Germline CDR1 reads LNHDA; CDR2 reads SQIVND (reference sequence). The V end lost 3 bases, the J end lost 3 bases, and 9 bases lay between the germline ends. CDR3 DNA sequence: TGTGCCAGTAGTATTCGGGTGGACTACGAGCAGTACTTC. This codes for CASSIRVDYEQYF.

This clone was counted once. The chain is built from TRBV6-2 or TRBV6-3 and TRBJ2-2; 12 bases fit TRBD1. The CDR3 has 18 amino acids. The germline V gene encodes CDR1 MNHEY and CDR2 SVGEGT. V lost 6 bases and J lost 4; bases outside the gene matches: 12. The CDR3 nucleotides read TGTGCCAGCAGCCACGGGGCGGGGACAGGGGGCCGCACCGGGGAGCTGTTTTTT. This gives the protein CASSHGAGTGGRTGELFF.

The chain recombines TRBV3-1 (or the pseudogene TRBV3-2) with TRBJ1-6, with 8 bases lining up with TRBD1. The V gene's germline CDR1 is LGHDT and CDR2 YNNKEL (reference sequence). With V trimmed by 4 bases and J by 9 bases, 5 bases remained unmatched. This CDR3 is built from 14 residues. CDR3 nucleotide sequence: TGTGCCAGCAGCCCGGACAGGGTGGCTTCACCCCTCCACTTT. Amino acid sequence: CASSPDRVASPLHF.

The chain is built from TRBV7-2 and TRBJ2-1, with TRBD2 identical over 9 bases. V was clipped by 3 bases and J by 9 bases; unmatched bases: 9. The germline CDR1 and CDR2 sequences are SGHTA and FQGNSA. This CDR3 has 15 residues. The CDR3, as DNA: TGTGCCAGCAGCTTCGTAGCGGGAGAAGGTCTTGAGCAGTTCTTC. Amino acid sequence: CASSFVAGEGLEQFF. Supplemented by reference TRBV7-2 and TRBJ2-1, the full variable domain reads GAGVSQSPSNKVTEKGKDVELRCDPISGHTALYWYRQSLGQGLEFLIYFQGNSAPDKSGLPSDRFSAERTGGSVSTLTIQRTQQEDSAVYLCASSFVAGEGLEQFFGPGTRLTVL.

The CDR3 nucleotides read TGTGCCAGCAGCTTAGCTGGCAAACCCATATATTTT. It codes for CASSLAGKPIYF. The chain links TRBV11-3 to TRBJ1-3; D is undetermined. CDR3 length: 12 amino acids. Trimming stripped 1 base from V and 11 bases from J, with 9 bases between. Germline CDR1 reads SGHNT; CDR2 reads YENEEA.

V is TRBV11-3 and J is TRBJ2-3; perhaps TRBD1 as D (6 bases). The germline gives CDR1 SGHNT, CDR2 YENEEA. CDR3 length equals 17 residues. Trimming shortened V by 1 base and J by 2 bases, and 16 bases separated the two germline ends. CDR3 coding DNA: TGTGCCAGCAGCTTAGCGGCCAGGGGTTTGATCACAGATACGCAGTATTTT. It codes for CASSLAARGLITDTQYF.

This rearrangement joins TRBV6-5 to TRBJ1-5, with a tentative D call TRBD1 (5 bases). V lost 6 bases and J lost 3, with 15 bases in between. The CDR3 contains 15 residues. Germline CDR1 and CDR2: MNHEY and SVGAGI. The CDR3 sequence: CASSSRRGTNQPQHF. The CDR3 DNA follows: TGTGCCAGCAGCTCACGACGCGGGACCAATCAGCCCCAGCATTTT.

The chain uses TRBV19 and TRBJ1-1, with 8 bases that match TRBD1. In germline, CDR1 is LNHDA, CDR2 SQIVND (reference sequence). This CDR3 is built from 14 residues. With 3 bases clipped from V and 4 bases from J, the junction kept 4 bases outside the gene matches. The CDR3 is CASSIGQGGTEAFF. Here the CDR3 DNA reads TGTGCCAGTAGTATCGGACAGGGCGGCACTGAAGCTTTCTTT.

This chain joins TRBV28 and TRBJ2-3; a weak D match, TRBD1 (6 bases). The CDR3 length is 15 residues. V lost 3 bases and J 4 bases, leaving 14 bases between the germline ends. The germline V gene has CDR1 MDHEN and CDR2 SYDVKM. DNA for the CDR3: TGTGCCAGCAGTTTCCCACAGGGTGGTCCAGATACGCAGTATTTT. Translating gives CASSFPQGGPDTQYF.

The chain uses TRBV30 and TRBJ1-3; D is undetermined. The V end was cut by 5 bases, the J end by 0 bases, with 11 bases between. The germline CDR1 and CDR2 sequences are GTSNPN and SVGIG (reference sequence). The CDR3 is made up of 14 amino acids. As DNA, the CDR3 is TGTGCCTGGGTGAGGCAGAGCTCTGGAAACACCATATATTTT. Protein sequence: CAWVRQSSGNTIYF.

This rearrangement joins TRBV22-1 to TRBJ2-7; the table's D call of TRBD1 was not tested on the DNA. TRBV22-1 is deemed a pseudogene. The CDR3 spans 15 residues. The CDR3 protein is CPGSPQAEVPAGQYF. The CDR3 region has the DNA TGTCCTGGGAGCCCCCAGGCAGAAGTCCCCGCCGGGCAGTACTTC.